The clone carrying this T cell receptor (beta chain) was picked up many times. Construction of TCR beta libraries relied on iRepertoire HTBI primers and on Arm-PCR targeting CDR3 regions. TCRdb re-called the multiplex PCR reads with MiXCR, one entry per CDR3 protein. The data contain about 540,000 distinct CDR3 sequences, less than 15% of them singletons. The data stem from a study of regulatory T cells in long-lasting Graves disease. Documented time point: newly diagnosed GD, antithyroid drugs for less than 3 months. PBMC RNA served as the TCR library source. The EDTA tubes were filled with around 9.1 milliliters of drawn peripheral blood. These data were likewise used in another study, on T cells in Graves' hyperthyroidism and ophthalmopathy.

This receptor was obtained from a man younger than 45 with Graves disease. Here the sequenced sample was peripheral blood mononuclear cells (PBMCs), taken at new diagnosis, from a patient treated with antithyroid drugs.

The CDR3 coding sequence is TGCAGTGCTACCTTTCAGGCGACAACCGGGGAGCTGTTTTTT. Its protein is CSATFQATTGELFF. The chain is built from TRBV20-1 and TRBJ2-2; D remains unclear. Germline CDR1 is DFQATT and CDR2 is SNEGSKA (reference sequence). There are 14 residues in the CDR3. Trimming removed 4 bases at V and 5 bases at J, with 14 bases between.